The rows below give T cell receptor beta chains drawn from one sample of a study of T cell changes during pregnancy in multiple sclerosis. Profiling relied on immunoSEQ multiplex PCR, and the TCRdb table lists in-frame clones only, not all of them. This repertoire shows around 55,000 clones, 85% to 90% found once; its top ten account for around 0.57%. The specimen comprised CD4+ T cells from peripheral blood mononuclear cells, sampled in the first trimester of pregnancy. Receptor source: a female donor with multiple sclerosis, enrolled in a pregnancy study. CDR3s include the opening cysteine and the closing phenylalanine or tryptophan. A D gene is named only where the DNA matches it firmly. Clone sizes are given selectively: once, few, many, or a class where the clone is expanded.

V gene: TRBV15; clone size: NA; D gene: NA; CDR3 protein: CATSRGSGDQPQHF
V gene: TRBV4-1; clone size: NA; D gene: NA; CDR3 protein: CASSQQGGFTEAFF
V gene: TRBV7-2; clone size: NA; D gene: TRBD1; CDR3 protein: CASSLDRGAYEQYF
V gene: TRBV5-4; clone size: few; D gene: TRBD1; CDR3 protein: CASSWDRGNEQYF
V gene: TRBV10-3; clone size: NA; D gene: TRBD2; CDR3 protein: CASLSGRAKDTQYF
V gene: TRBV2; clone size: NA; D gene: NA; CDR3 protein: CASSELGQHLGGYTF
V gene: TRBV19; clone size: NA; D gene: TRBD1; CDR3 protein: CASRSDRGIGYTF
V gene: TRBV19; clone size: NA; D gene: TRBD1; CDR3 protein: CASSTRFSGGRDEQYF
V gene: TRBV14; clone size: NA; D gene: TRBD1; CDR3 protein: CASSLGTVPNGYTF
V gene: TRBV6-1; clone size: NA; D gene: NA; CDR3 protein: CASSHPGRGAEAFF
V gene: TRBV9; clone size: NA; D gene: TRBD2; CDR3 protein: CASSVGSGRLNEQFF
V gene: TRBV19; clone size: NA; D gene: NA; CDR3 protein: CASSSGQYANYGYTF
V gene: TRBV7-9; clone size: once; D gene: TRBD1; CDR3 protein: CASSPRTGSSEQYF
V gene: TRBV5-1; clone size: NA; D gene: TRBD2; CDR3 protein: CASSFGLASNNEQFF
V gene: TRBV19; clone size: once; D gene: NA; CDR3 protein: CASSMPEWGSLYGYTF
V gene: TRBV5-1; clone size: NA; D gene: TRBD2; CDR3 protein: CASSFQGTSRSYEQYF
V gene: TRBV6-5; clone size: NA; D gene: NA; CDR3 protein: CASRQHGGNTIYF